The present entry profiles one T cell receptor beta chain with its context. This receptor's antigen is unknown. No base quality values were provided; no much bigger clone lies one nucleotide off. In light of the paper, this sample's time point label describes: baseline before oral tofacitinib. Lesional scalp punch biopsies and peripheral blood were obtained from alopecia areata patients. PBMCs were separated by density centrifugation and stained for CD3, CD4 and CD8, after which CD4+ and CD8+ T cells were sorted on a FACSAria. The germline V gene provides CDR1 ENHRY and CDR2 SYGVKD. The trim is 2 bases for V and 11 bases for J, with a gap of 9 bases between the germline ends. The CDR3 contains 11 residues, cysteine and phenylalanine counted. The sequence is cut down to CDR3 DNA, 33 bases in frame from base 1. These data originate in a study of CD8+ T cells in alopecia areata listed by TCRdb under 2018. In the study overall: Treated patients were enrolled in an open-label pilot trial of oral tofacitinib at 5 to 10 mg twice daily for moderate-to-severe alopecia areata. Patients stayed on tofacitinib for 6 to 18 months and then had 6 months of follow-up off drug so that delayed response and recurrence could be assessed. High-throughput TCRbeta sequencing was used to examine T cell clonal expansion in alopecia areata in both the C3H/HeJ mouse model and human patients. In humans, TCRbeta sequencing was performed on scalp tissue and on sorted CD4+ and CD8+ peripheral blood T cells from healthy controls and from patients with patchy or totalis/universalis alopecia areata. Biopsies were taken from tofacitinib-treated patients at baseline and again at 4 and 24 weeks into treatment, and several of those patients also had a later scalp biopsy. Scalp clonality was compared among normal scalp (n=4), patchy alopecia areata scalp (n=8), and alopecia totalis/universalis scalp (n=8). The RNA source kit depended on sample type: the PAXgene miRNA kit for fixed scalp, the miRNeasy kit for PBMCs, and the RNeasy kit for mouse skin. TCRbeta CDR3 regions were amplified by immunoSEQ multiplex PCR with 35 Vbeta forward and 13 Jbeta reverse primers. The investigation overall reported the following: Shared TCR sequences between patients were less evident than in mice, which may be partly attributable to HLA diversity in the patient population. Compared with normal scalp, lesional scalp had higher clonality and more expanded CD8+ clones, particularly in alopecia totalis/universalis, a pattern that suggests antigenic drive. Unlike mouse skin, which is dominated by gammadelta T cells, normal human skin has resident alphabeta T cells that are also sequenced, and this complicates analysis of the scalp TCR repertoire.

The method behind the library was the immunoSEQ multiplex PCR assay. To provide template for TCR sequencing, every sample had RNA extracted and reverse transcribed into cDNA. First-strand cDNA was synthesized using SuperScript III with a 2:1 mix of oligo-dT and random hexamers. A synthetic immune receptor repertoire was used to gauge amplification bias, and whatever bias remained was removed computationally. Processing in the source paper ran as follows. Raw reads were preprocessed to remove errors, and CDR3 was defined according to IMGT conventions as the region from the conserved cysteine to phenylalanine. To get clonality, Shannon entropy was normalized by log2 of the number of productive unique TCRs and the result was subtracted from 1. Whether scalp clones were CD4 or CD8 was inferred by matching scalp TCRbeta sequences against CD4 and CD8 repertoires sorted from blood. The immuneACCESS repertoire file appears here via TCRdb, limited to in-frame rearrangements. These files lack a portion of the clones; in checked studies, under half of the deficit traces to unresolved V genes, and the cause of the others is not known. That table furnishes V, J and clone size, whereas the DNA furnished D and trimming. Within this sample are roughly 250,000 clones, with approximately 61% of them counted one time only. The top ten clonotypes cover under 1.5% of the sample.

The sequence was obtained from a human donor with alopecia areata. Sequencing was performed on CD4+ T cells sorted from blood, taken at week 0. The rearrangement combines TRBV10-3 with TRBJ1-1; the D gene remains uncertain. The base sequence is TGTGCCATCAGTGAGGCTCAATTTGCTTTCTTT. Its translation is CAISEAQFAFF.